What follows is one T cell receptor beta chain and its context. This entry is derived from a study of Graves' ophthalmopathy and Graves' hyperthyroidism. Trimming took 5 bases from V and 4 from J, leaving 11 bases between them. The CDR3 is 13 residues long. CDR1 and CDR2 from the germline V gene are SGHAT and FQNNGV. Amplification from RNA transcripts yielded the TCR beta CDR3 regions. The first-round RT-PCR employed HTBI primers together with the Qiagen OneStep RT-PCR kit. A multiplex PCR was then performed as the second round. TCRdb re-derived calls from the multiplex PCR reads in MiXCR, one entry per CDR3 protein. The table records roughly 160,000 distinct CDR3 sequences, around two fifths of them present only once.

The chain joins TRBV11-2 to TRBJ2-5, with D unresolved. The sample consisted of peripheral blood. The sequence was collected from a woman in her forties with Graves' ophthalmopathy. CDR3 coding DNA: TGTGCCAGCAGCCGACGGGTCCCAGAGACCCAGTACTTC. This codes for CASSRRVPETQYF.